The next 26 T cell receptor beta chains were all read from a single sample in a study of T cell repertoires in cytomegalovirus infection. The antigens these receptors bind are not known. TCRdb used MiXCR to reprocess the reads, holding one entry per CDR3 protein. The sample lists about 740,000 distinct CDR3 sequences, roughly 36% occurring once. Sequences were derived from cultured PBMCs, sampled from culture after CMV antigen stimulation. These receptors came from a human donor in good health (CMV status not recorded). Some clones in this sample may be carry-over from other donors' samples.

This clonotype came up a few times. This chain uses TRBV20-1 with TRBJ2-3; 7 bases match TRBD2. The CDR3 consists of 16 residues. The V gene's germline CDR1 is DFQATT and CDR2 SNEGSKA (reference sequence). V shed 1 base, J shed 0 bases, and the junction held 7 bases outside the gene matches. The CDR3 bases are TGCAGTGCTAGAGCCTCTAGCGGAGCTAGCACAGATACGCAGTATTTT. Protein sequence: CSARASSGASTDTQYF.

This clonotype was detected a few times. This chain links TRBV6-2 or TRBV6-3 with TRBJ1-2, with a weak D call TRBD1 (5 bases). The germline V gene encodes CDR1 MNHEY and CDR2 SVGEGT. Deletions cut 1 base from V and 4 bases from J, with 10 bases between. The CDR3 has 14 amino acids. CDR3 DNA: TGTGCCAGCAGTTACTTGACAGAAACCTATGGCTACACCTTC. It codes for CASSYLTETYGYTF.

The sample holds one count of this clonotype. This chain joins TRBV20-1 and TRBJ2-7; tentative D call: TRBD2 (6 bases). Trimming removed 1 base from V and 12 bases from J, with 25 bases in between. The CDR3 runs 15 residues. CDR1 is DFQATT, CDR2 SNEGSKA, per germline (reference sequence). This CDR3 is CSARGRAGTPRLPYF. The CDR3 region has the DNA TGCAGTGCTAGAGGCAGAGCCGGGACTCCACGTCTCCCGTACTTC.

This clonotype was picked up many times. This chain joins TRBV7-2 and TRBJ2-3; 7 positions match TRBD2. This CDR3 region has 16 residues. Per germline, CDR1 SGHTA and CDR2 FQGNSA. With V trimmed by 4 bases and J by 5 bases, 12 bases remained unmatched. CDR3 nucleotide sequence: TGTGCCAGCAGCTATTTACTAGCGAGGCTGGGAGATACGCAGTATTTT. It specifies CASSYLLARLGDTQYF.

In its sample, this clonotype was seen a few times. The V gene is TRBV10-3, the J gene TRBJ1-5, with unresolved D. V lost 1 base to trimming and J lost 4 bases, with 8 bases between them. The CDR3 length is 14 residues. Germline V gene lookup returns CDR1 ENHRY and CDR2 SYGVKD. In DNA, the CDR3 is TGTGCCATCAGTGAGTATGACTTGAATCAGCCCCAGCATTTT. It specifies CAISEYDLNQPQHF.

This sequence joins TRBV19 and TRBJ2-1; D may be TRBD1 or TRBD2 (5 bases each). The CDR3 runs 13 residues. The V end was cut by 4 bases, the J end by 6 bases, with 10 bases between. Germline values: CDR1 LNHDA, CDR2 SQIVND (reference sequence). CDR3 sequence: CASSKGRFNEQFF. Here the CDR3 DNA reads TGTGCCAGTAGTAAGGGACGGTTCAATGAGCAGTTCTTC.

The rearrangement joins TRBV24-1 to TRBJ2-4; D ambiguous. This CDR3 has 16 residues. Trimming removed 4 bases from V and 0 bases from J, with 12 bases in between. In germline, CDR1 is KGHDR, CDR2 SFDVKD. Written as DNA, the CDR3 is TGTGCCACCAGTGACTTCCCGGCGTTAGCCAAAAACATTCAGTACTTC. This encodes CATSDFPALAKNIQYF.

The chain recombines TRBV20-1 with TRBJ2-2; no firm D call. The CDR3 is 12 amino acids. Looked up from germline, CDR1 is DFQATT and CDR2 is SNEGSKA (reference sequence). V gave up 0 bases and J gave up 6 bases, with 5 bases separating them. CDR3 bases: TGCAGTGCTAGAGAGGGGTCCGGGGAGCTGTTTTTT. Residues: CSAREGSGELFF.

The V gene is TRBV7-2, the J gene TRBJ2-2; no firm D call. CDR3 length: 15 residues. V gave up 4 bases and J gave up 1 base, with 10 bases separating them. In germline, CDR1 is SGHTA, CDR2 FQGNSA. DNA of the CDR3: TGTGCCAGCAGCTCAAGAAACAAGAACACCGGGGAGCTGTTTTTT. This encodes CASSSRNKNTGELFF.

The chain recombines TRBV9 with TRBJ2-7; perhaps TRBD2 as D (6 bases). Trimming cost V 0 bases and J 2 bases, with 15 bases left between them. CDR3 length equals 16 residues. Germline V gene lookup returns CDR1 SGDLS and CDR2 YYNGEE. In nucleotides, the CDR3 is TGTGCCAGCAGCGTAGGGCCGGGAGCCAAGACCTACGAGCAGTACTTC. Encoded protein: CASSVGPGAKTYEQYF.

This chain's CDR3 is CATQTATEAFF. CDR3 coding DNA: TGTGCCACCCAGACAGCCACTGAAGCTTTCTTT. The V call is TRBV6-1, the J call TRBJ1-1; perhaps TRBD1 as D (5 bases). V was shortened by 10 bases and J by 4 bases, with 10 bases between the two germline ends. Per the germline V gene, CDR1 is MNHNS and CDR2 is SASEGT. This CDR3 has 11 residues.

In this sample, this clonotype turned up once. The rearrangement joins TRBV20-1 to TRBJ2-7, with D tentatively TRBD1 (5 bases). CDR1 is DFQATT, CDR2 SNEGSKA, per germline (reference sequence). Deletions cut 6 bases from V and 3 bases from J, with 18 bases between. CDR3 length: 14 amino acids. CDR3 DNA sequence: TGCAGTGCCAGCCGGGCTTACAGGAACTACGAGCAGTACTTC. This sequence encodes CSASRAYRNYEQYF.

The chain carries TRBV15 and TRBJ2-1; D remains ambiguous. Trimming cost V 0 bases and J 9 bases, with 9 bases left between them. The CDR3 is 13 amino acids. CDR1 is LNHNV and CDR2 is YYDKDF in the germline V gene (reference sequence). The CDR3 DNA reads TGTGCCACCAGCAGAGATAAAAGGTTTGAGCAGTTCTTC. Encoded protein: CATSRDKRFEQFF.

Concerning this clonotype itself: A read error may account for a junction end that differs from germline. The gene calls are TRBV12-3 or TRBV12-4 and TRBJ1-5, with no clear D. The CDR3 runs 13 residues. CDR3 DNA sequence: TGTGCCAGCAGCTTAGAGTTGCGCCAGCCCCAGCATTTT. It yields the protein CASSLELRQPQHF.

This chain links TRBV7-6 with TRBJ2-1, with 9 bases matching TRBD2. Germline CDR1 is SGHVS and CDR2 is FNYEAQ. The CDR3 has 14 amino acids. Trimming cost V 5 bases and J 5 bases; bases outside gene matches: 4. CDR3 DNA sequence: TGTGCCAGCAGCAATAGCGGGGGAAACAATGAGCAGTTCTTC. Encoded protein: CASSNSGGNNEQFF.

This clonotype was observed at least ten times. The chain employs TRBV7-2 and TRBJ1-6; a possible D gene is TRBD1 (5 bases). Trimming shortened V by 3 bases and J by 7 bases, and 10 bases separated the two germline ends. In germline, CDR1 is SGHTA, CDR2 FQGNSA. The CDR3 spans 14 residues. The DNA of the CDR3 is TGTGCCAGCAGCTTGTTGGGGCGAAATTCACCCCTCCACTTT. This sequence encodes CASSLLGRNSPLHF.

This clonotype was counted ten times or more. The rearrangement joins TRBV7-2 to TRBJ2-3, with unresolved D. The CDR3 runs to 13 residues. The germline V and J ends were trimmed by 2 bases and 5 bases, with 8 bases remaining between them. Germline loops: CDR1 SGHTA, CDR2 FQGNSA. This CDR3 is CASSLMEQDTQYF. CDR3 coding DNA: TGTGCCAGCAGCTTAATGGAGCAAGATACGCAGTATTTT.

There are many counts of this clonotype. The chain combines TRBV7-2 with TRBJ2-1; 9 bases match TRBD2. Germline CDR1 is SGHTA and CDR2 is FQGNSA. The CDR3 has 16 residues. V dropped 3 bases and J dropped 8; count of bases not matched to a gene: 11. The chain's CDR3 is CASSFFRSGSLYEQFF. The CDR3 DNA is TGTGCCAGCAGCTTTTTTCGTAGCGGGAGTTTATATGAGCAGTTCTTC.

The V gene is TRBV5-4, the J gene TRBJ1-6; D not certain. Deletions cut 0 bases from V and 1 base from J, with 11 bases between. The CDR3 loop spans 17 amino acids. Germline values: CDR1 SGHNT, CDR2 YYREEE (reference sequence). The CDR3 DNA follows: TGTGCCAGCAGCTTGGCAGGTAGCGAGTCCTATAATTCACCCCTCCACTTT. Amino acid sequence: CASSLAGSESYNSPLHF.

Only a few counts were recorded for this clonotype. The DNA for the CDR3 is TGCAGTGCTACTGGCGAGCGGGCAACGAAAGAGACCCAGTACTTC. This encodes CSATGERATKETQYF. V usage is TRBV20-1 and J usage is TRBJ2-5; D possibly corresponds to TRBD2 (6 bases). V lost 4 bases, J lost 3 bases, and 18 bases lay in between. This CDR3 has 15 residues. Germline V gene lookup returns CDR1 DFQATT and CDR2 SNEGSKA (reference sequence).

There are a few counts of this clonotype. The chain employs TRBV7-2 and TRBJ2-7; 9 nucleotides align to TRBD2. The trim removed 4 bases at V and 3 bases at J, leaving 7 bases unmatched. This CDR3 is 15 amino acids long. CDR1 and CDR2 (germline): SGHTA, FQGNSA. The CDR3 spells CASSSQRGEFYEQYF. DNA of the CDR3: TGTGCCAGCAGCTCCCAGCGGGGGGAGTTCTACGAGCAGTACTTC.

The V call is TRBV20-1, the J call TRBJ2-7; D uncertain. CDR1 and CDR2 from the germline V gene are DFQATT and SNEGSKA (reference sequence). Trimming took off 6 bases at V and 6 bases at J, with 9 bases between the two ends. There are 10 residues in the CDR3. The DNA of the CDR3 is TGCAGTGCCCCTACCTCCGAGCAGTACTTC. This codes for CSAPTSEQYF.

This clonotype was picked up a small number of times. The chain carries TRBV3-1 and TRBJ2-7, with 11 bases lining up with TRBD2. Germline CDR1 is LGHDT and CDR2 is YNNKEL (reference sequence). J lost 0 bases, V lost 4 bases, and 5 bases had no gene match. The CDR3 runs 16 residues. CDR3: CASSRTSGPFSYEQYF. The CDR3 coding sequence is TGTGCCAGCAGCCGGACTAGCGGGCCATTCTCCTACGAGCAGTACTTC.

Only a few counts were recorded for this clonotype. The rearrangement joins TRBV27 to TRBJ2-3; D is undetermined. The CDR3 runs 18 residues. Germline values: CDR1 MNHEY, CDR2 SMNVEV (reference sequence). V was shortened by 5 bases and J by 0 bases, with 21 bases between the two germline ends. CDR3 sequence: CASSTAIGSHVSTDTQYF. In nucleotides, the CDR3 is TGTGCCAGCAGTACCGCTATCGGGTCCCACGTTAGCACAGATACGCAGTATTTT.

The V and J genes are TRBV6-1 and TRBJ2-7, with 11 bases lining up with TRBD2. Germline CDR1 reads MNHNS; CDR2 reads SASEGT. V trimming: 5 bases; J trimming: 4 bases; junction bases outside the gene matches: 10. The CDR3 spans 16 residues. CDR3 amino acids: CASSYPGLAEGYEQYF. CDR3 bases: TGTGCCAGCAGTTACCCGGGACTAGCGGAGGGGTACGAGCAGTACTTC.

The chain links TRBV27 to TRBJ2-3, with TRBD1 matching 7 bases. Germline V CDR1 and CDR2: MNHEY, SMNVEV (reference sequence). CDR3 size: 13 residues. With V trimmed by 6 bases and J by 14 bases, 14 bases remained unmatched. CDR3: CASREGGAPSVYF. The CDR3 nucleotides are TGTGCCAGCAGGGAAGGGGGCGCTCCCTCAGTGTATTTT.